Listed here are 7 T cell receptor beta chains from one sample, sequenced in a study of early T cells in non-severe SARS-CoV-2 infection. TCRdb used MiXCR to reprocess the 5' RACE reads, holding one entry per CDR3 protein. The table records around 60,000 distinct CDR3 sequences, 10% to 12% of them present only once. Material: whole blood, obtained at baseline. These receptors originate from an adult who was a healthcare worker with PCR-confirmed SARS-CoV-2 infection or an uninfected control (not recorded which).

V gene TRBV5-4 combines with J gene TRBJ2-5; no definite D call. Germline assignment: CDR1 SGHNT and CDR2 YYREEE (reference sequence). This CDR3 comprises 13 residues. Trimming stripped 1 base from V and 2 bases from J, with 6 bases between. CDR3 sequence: CASSLRTQETQYF. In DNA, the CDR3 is TGTGCCAGCAGCTTGAGAACTCAAGAGACCCAGTACTTC.

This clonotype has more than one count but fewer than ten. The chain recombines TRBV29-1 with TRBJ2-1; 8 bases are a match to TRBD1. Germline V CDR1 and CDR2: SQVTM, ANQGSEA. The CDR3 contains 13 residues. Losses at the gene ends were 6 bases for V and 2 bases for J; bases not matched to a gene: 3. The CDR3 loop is CSVDRGPYNEQFF. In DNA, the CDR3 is TGCAGCGTCGACAGGGGCCCCTACAATGAGCAGTTCTTC.

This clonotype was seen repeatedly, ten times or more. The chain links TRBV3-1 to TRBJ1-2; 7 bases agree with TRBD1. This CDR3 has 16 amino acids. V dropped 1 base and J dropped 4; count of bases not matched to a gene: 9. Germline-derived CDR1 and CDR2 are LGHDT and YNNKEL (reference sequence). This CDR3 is CASSQGAQGIFYGYTF. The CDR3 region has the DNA TGTGCCAGCAGCCAAGGGGCACAGGGGATCTTCTATGGCTACACCTTC.

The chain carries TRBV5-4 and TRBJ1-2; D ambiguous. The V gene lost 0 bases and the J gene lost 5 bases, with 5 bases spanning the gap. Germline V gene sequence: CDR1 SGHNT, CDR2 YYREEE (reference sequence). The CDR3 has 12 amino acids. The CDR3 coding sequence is TGTGCCAGCAGCTTGGCGGCATATGGCTACACCTTC. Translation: CASSLAAYGYTF.

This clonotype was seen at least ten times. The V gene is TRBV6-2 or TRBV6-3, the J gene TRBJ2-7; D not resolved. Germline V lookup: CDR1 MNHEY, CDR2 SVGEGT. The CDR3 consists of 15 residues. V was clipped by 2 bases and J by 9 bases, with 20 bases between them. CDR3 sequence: CASSYPGTTWVAQYF. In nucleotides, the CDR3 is TGTGCCAGCAGTTACCCAGGAACCACCTGGGTAGCGCAGTACTTC.

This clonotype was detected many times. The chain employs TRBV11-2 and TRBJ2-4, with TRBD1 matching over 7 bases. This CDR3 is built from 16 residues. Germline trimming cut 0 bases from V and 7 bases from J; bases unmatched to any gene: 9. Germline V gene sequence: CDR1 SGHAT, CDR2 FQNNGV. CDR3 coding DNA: TGTGCCAGCAGCTTAGAGCCCCCCTCGACAGGGAACATTCAGTACTTC. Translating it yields CASSLEPPSTGNIQYF.

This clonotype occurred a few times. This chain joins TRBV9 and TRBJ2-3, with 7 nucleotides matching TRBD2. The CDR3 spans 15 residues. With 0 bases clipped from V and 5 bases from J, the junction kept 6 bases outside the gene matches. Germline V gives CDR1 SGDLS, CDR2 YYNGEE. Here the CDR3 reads CASSVATGGLDTQYF. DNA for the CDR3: TGTGCCAGCAGCGTAGCTACGGGGGGTTTAGATACGCAGTATTTT.